These T cell receptor beta chains were read from a single sample in a study of blood T cell repertoires in COVID-19. Repertoires were generated with immunoSEQ multiplex PCR, while TCRdb's copy carries only in-frame clones and drops some. The sample lists about 100,000 clones; around 86% were seen once. Sequenced input: PBMCs or T cells enriched from blood (not recorded which). Every receptor here comes from a woman aged 45-59 years who had recovered from COVID-19. CDR3s include the opening cysteine and the closing phenylalanine or tryptophan. A D gene is named only where the DNA matches it firmly. Only some rows state a clone size, as once, few, many or a class for expanded clones.

size	V	length	D	J	DNA	CDR3
NA	TRBV9	13	TRBD2	TRBJ2-7	TGTGCCAGCAGCGTTGGGACTAGCAACGAGCAGTACTTC	CASSVGTSNEQYF
NA	TRBV5-5	14	TRBD2	TRBJ2-3	TGTGCCAGCAGCTTGAGCGGGAGTACAGATACGCAGTATTTT	CASSLSGSTDTQYF
NA	TRBV3-1/TRBV3-2	16	TRBD2	TRBJ2-3	TGTGCCAGCAGTCACCTAGCGGGGGTCGGCACAGATACGCAGTATTTT	CASSHLAGVGTDTQYF
once	TRBV5-1	15	TRBD2	TRBJ2-5	TGCGCCAGCGGAAAACTAGCGGGGGGTCAAGAGACCCAGTACTTC	CASGKLAGGQETQYF
NA	TRBV7-3	11	NA	TRBJ2-2	TGTGCCAGCAGCCAGGGCGGGGAGCTGTTTTTT	CASSQGGELFF
NA	TRBV27	14	NA	TRBJ1-1	TGTGCCAGCAGTTTTGGCCGGGGGAACACTGAAGCTTTCTTT	CASSFGRGNTEAFF
once	TRBV3-1/TRBV3-2	15	TRBD2	TRBJ2-1	TGTGCCAGCAGCCTGCGGGACTACCCTCAGAATGAGCAGTTCTTC	CASSLRDYPQNEQFF
once	TRBV3-1/TRBV3-2	15	TRBD2	TRBJ2-1	TGTGCCAGCAGCTTTAGCGGGGGGCAGGGCAATGAGCAGTTCTTC	CASSFSGGQGNEQFF
NA	TRBV19	14	NA	TRBJ1-1	TGTGCCAGTACCATGGGCCGGGGGAACACTGAAGCTTTCTTT	CASTMGRGNTEAFF
NA	TRBV29-1	15	NA	TRBJ1-1	TGCAGCGTTGGGTCGCCGGGGGTAACGAACACTGAAGCTTTCTTT	CSVGSPGVTNTEAFF
NA	TRBV5-1	15	NA	TRBJ2-5	TGCGCCAGCAGCTTGGTACCCGGGGGACAAGAGACCCAGTACTTC	CASSLVPGGQETQYF
NA	TRBV18	15	TRBD1	TRBJ1-2	TGTGCCAGCTCACCAGCGGGACAGAGTAACTATGGCTACACCTTC	CASSPAGQSNYGYTF
NA	TRBV7-2	12	NA	TRBJ2-5	TGTGCCAGCAGCTTACTCCGAGAGACCCAGTACTTC	CASSLLRETQYF
NA	TRBV28	13	NA	TRBJ1-1	TGTGCCAGCAGTTCCAACAGTATCACTGAAGCTTTCTTT	CASSSNSITEAFF
NA	TRBV3-1/TRBV3-2	12	TRBD1	TRBJ1-1	TGTGCCAGCAGCCAAGGGACAGGGGAAGCTTTCTTT	CASSQGTGEAFF
NA	TRBV6-5	13	NA	TRBJ1-2	TGTGCCAGCCGCTCGGGACATAACTATGGCTACACCTTC	CASRSGHNYGYTF
once	TRBV11-2	15	NA	TRBJ2-7	TGTGCCAGCAGCTTACTGGACAGGGCGCGGGAGAAGCAGTACTTC	CASSLLDRAREKQYF
NA	TRBV21-1	18	NA	TRBJ2-2	TGTGCCAGCAGCAAAGCGGGACTAGCGGGAGTGAACACCGGGGAGCTGTTTTTT	CASSKAGLAGVNTGELFF
NA	TRBV23-1	15	TRBD2	TRBJ2-3	TGCGCCAGCTTAGCGGGGGGGCCTGGTCCAGATACGCAGTATTTT	CASLAGGPGPDTQYF
once	TRBV14	17	TRBD2	TRBJ2-3	TGTGCCAGCAGGCGTCGAATAGGGACTAGCGGCACAGATACGCAGTATTTT	CASRRRIGTSGTDTQYF
NA	TRBV6-1	15	TRBD2	TRBJ2-7	TGTGCCAGCAAAACGGGGAGTAGCGGGTGGGGCGAGCAGTACTTC	CASKTGSSGWGEQYF
NA	TRBV28	14	NA	TRBJ2-7	TGTGCCAGCACCACGGGGGACAGTACCTACGAGCAGTACTTC	CASTTGDSTYEQYF
NA	TRBV27	15	NA	TRBJ1-3	TGTGCCAGCAGTTCAACAGTGAACTCTGGAAACACCATATATTTT	CASSSTVNSGNTIYF
NA	TRBV30	14	TRBD1	TRBJ2-3	TGTGCCTGGCGTAGACAGGGGACCACAGATACGCAGTATTTT	CAWRRQGTTDTQYF
few	TRBV6-1	17	NA	TRBJ1-1	TGTGCCAGCAGTGAAGATTTGCCCGGGACATTTGACTATGAAGCTTTCTTT	CASSEDLPGTFDYEAFF
NA	TRBV7-6	16	TRBD1	TRBJ1-6	TGTGCCAGCAGCTTAGAAGGACAGGGGGCCTTTTCACCCCTCCACTTT	CASSLEGQGAFSPLHF
NA	TRBV10-1	12	NA	TRBJ1-1	TGCGCCAGCAGTGATAGCGGTAGGGAAGCTTTCTTT	CASSDSGREAFF
NA	TRBV7-9	17	NA	TRBJ2-1	TGTGCCAGCAGCCCCCGGGTCGGGGGAAGCTCCTACAATGAGCAGTTCTTC	CASSPRVGGSSYNEQFF